This record concerns one T cell receptor (beta chain) sequence. Its matching antigen is unknown. The data are from a study of CD4 T cells in relation to SARS-CoV-2 and coronaviruses. Whole-study results and caveats: Crossreactive clones expanded significantly less to SARS-CoV-2 than monoreactive clones. Pre-pandemic and post-infection samples never came from the same donor.

CDR1 LGHDT and CDR2 YNNKEL come from the germline V gene (reference sequence). This CDR3 comprises 14 residues. The V end was cut by 4 bases, the J end by 1 base, with 10 bases between. Naive and memory CD4+ T cell DNA was deep-sequenced without culture. Assay: immunoSEQ multiplex PCR; the TCRdb copy retains only in-frame clones and omits some. Of around 54,000 clones listed, about 91% were seen once; the top ten hold around 0.41%. Sequences were obtained from naive CD4+ T cells from PBMCs. Subset meaning: naive CD4+ T cells isolated by negative enrichment. The sequence was collected from an adult with COVID-19. This chain joins TRBV3-1 (or the pseudogene TRBV3-2) and TRBJ2-5; D not resolved. The CDR3 DNA is TGTGCCAGCAGCCGCGCCGATAGCCAAGAGACCCAGTACTTC. Amino acids: CASSRADSQETQYF.